Listed below are T cell receptor beta chains from one sample, sequenced in a study of cytomegalovirus exposure and HLA in healthy donors. Produced via immunoSEQ multiplex PCR; TCRdb's table is partial and in-frame only. The sample yields some 150,000 clones, about four fifths seen once. Material: PBMCs. The receptors were gathered from a woman between 45 and 65 years old in good health and CMV-seronegative. CDR3s include the opening cysteine and the closing phenylalanine or tryptophan. Expanded clones get a size class; other rows say once, few or many, or leave the size out.

size: -
J: TRBJ2-1
length: 16
V: TRBV9
CDR3: CASSLTPQGASNEQFF

size: -
J: TRBJ1-1
length: 12
V: TRBV29-1
CDR3: CSVATGGEEAFF

size: -
J: TRBJ2-7
length: 12
V: TRBV18
CDR3: CASSPRSYEQYF

size: few
J: TRBJ2-1
length: 15
V: TRBV7-9
CDR3: CASSGTSGTGDEQFF

size: -
J: TRBJ1-5
length: 15
V: TRBV6-1
CDR3: CASSFDRNSNQPQHF

size: -
J: TRBJ2-1
length: 16
V: TRBV10-3
CDR3: CAISELRGDRFNEQFF

size: few
J: TRBJ2-2
length: 15
V: TRBV4-3
CDR3: CASSQADRNTGELFF

size: -
J: TRBJ2-5
length: 10
V: TRBV25-1
CDR3: CASMRETQYF

size: -
J: TRBJ1-2
length: 13
V: TRBV28
CDR3: CASRTGANYGYTF

size: -
J: TRBJ1-6
length: 13
V: TRBV6-1
CDR3: CASSEARGSPLHF